The 28 T cell receptor beta chains listed next were all sequenced from one sample in a study of T cells in Graves' hyperthyroidism and ophthalmopathy. RNA transcripts gave rise to amplified TCR beta CDR3 regions. The TCR CDR3 first-round RT-PCR relied on the HTBI primer set. MiXCR, applied by TCRdb to the multiplex PCR reads, yields one record per CDR3 protein. The sample consists of almost 600,000 distinct CDR3 sequences, roughly 50% of them appearing once. What was sequenced was peripheral blood or thyroid tissue (not recorded which). These receptors all stem from a woman aged 18-29 years with Graves' hyperthyroidism.

This clonotype was counted only a few times. The gene calls are TRBV7-8 and TRBJ2-7; D uncertain. V gave up 11 bases and J gave up 5 bases, with 19 bases separating them. The CDR3 totals 13 residues. Germline V gives CDR1 SGHVS, CDR2 FQNEAQ. The CDR3 loop is CAWSPPSADEQYF. The CDR3 DNA reads as TGTGCCTGGAGTCCTCCCTCGGCGGACGAGCAGTACTTC.

The chain is built from TRBV2 and TRBJ1-6, with D uncertain. The germline gives CDR1 SNHLY, CDR2 FYNNEI. Deletions cut 6 bases from V and 5 bases from J, with 11 bases between. The CDR3 extends over 14 amino acids. The CDR3 DNA sequence: TGTGCCAGCAGCCAAGGGCAGGATAATTCACCCCTCCACTTT. Its translation: CASSQGQDNSPLHF.

For the CDR3, the DNA is TGTGCCAGCAGTGAAGTGGGGAGCTATGGCTACACCTTC. The encoded protein is CASSEVGSYGYTF. J is TRBJ1-2 and V is TRBV25-1; D uncertain. V was pared by 2 bases and J by 4 bases, with 8 bases between. Germline-derived CDR1 and CDR2 are MGHDK and SYGVNS. This CDR3 is built from 13 residues.

This clonotype was seen a handful of times. The V gene is TRBV2, the J gene TRBJ2-5; 10 nucleotides line up with TRBD2. The end of the DNA fits TRBJ2-7 better, so the J call may be wrong. This CDR3 is 18 amino acids long. Germline V gene lookup returns CDR1 SNHLY and CDR2 FYNNEI. In DNA form, the CDR3 reads TGTGCCAGCAGTGAAACGTCCCTAGCGGGAGCGAGAGTGTACGAGCAGTACTTC. Amino acid sequence: CASSETSLAGARVYEQYF.

This clonotype has a single count. The rearrangement links TRBV29-1 to TRBJ1-6, with 8 positions matching TRBD1. The CDR3 loop spans 15 amino acids. V was pared by 4 bases and J by 10 bases, with 12 bases of the junction left unmatched. Germline V gene sequence: CDR1 SQVTM, CDR2 ANQGSEA. The CDR3 loop is CSVGAFQGQASPLHF. In DNA form, the CDR3 reads TGCAGCGTTGGCGCATTCCAGGGACAGGCCTCACCCCTCCACTTT.

This clonotype was seen many times. This chain links TRBV2 with TRBJ2-5; possibly TRBD1 for D (6 bases). V lost 4 bases and J 4 bases, leaving 10 bases between the germline ends. The CDR3 runs 13 residues. Germline assignment: CDR1 SNHLY and CDR2 FYNNEI. In DNA form, the CDR3 reads TGTGCCAGCAGTGTTCACAGGGCAGAGACCCAGTACTTC. It specifies CASSVHRAETQYF. The full variable domain, rest sourced from reference TRBV2 and TRBJ2-5, is EPEVTQTPSHQVTQMGQEVILRCVPISNHLYFYWYRQILGQKVEFLVSFYNNEISEKSEIFDDQFSVERPDGSNFTLKIRSTKLEDSAMYFCASSVHRAETQYFGPGTRLLVL.

CDR3 in amino acids: CASSPSPGVGGLNTIYF. For the CDR3, the DNA is TGTGCCAGCAGCCCAAGTCCAGGGGTAGGGGGCTTGAACACCATATATTTT. The V gene is TRBV2, the J gene TRBJ1-3; 7 positions agree with TRBD1. With 6 bases clipped from V and 7 bases from J, the junction kept 18 bases outside the gene matches. The V gene's germline CDR1 is SNHLY and CDR2 FYNNEI. The CDR3 has 17 residues.

The DNA for the CDR3 is TGTGCCAGCTCACCGGTCGAGGGCTCCATGAACACTGAAGCTTTCTTT. Encoded protein: CASSPVEGSMNTEAFF. V and J are TRBV18 and TRBJ1-1; D gene unclear. The CDR3 covers 16 residues. CDR1 is KGHSH and CDR2 is LQKENI in the germline V gene. V was trimmed by 3 bases and J by 0 bases, leaving 14 bases between them. Together with reference TRBV18 and TRBJ1-1, the CDR3 gives the full variable domain: NAGVMQNPRHLVRRRGQEARLRCSPMKGHSHVYWYRQLPEEGLKFMVYLQKENIIDESGMPKERFSAEFPKEGPSILRIQQVVRGDSAAYFCASSPVEGSMNTEAFFGQGTRLTVV.

This chain connects TRBV7-2 to TRBJ1-3, with 10 bases lining up with TRBD1. CDR3 size: 18 residues. V was pared by 1 base and J by 8 bases, with 14 bases of the junction left unmatched. The germline V gene encodes CDR1 SGHTA and CDR2 FQGNSA. CDR3 sequence (DNA): TGTGCCAGCAGCTTAGACGGGACAGGGGTGAACTATGGCTACACCATATATTTT. The encoded protein is CASSLDGTGVNYGYTIYF.

This clonotype was seen a single time. The chain uses TRBV29-1 and TRBJ1-2; 7 bases are shared with TRBD1. The junction had 10 bases not matched to a gene; V was cut back by 4 bases and J by 5 bases. Germline V gives CDR1 SQVTM, CDR2 ANQGSEA. The CDR3 loop spans 14 amino acids. CDR3 DNA sequence: TGCAGCGTTGGAGCCGGGACAGCGCAATATGGCTACACCTTC. This encodes CSVGAGTAQYGYTF.

As for this clonotype: One end of the junction fails to match germline, which may point to a read error. V usage is TRBV29-1 and J usage is TRBJ2-3; 7 nucleotides agree with TRBD1. Germline V gene lookup returns CDR1 SQVTM and CDR2 ANQGSEA. The CDR3 loop spans 12 amino acids. The CDR3 sequence: CSVGDSTNTQYF. The CDR3 DNA follows: TGCAGCGTAGGGGACAGCACAAATACGCAGTATTTT.

In its sample, this clonotype was seen many times. The rearrangement links TRBV2 to TRBJ1-2; maybe TRBD1 (5 bases). CDR1 is SNHLY, CDR2 FYNNEI, per germline. The CDR3 extends over 12 amino acids. Between the trimmed V and J ends, which lost 6 bases and 5 bases, there was a span of 10 bases. CDR3 sequence (DNA): TGTGCCAGCAGCAGGGCGGAATATGGCTACACCTTC. Its translation is CASSRAEYGYTF.

The chain employs TRBV4-1 and TRBJ2-2; 8 nucleotides match TRBD2. The CDR3 sequence is 17 residues long. Trimming at V came to 4 bases and at J to 2 bases, leaving 9 bases not matched to a gene. Germline V CDR1 and CDR2: MGHRA, YSYEKL. CDR3 sequence (DNA): TGCGCCAGCAGCCCCGACATCCGGGGGGGAAACACCGGGGAGCTGTTTTTT. Translating gives CASSPDIRGGNTGELFF.

This clonotype was picked up one time. J is TRBJ2-2 and V is TRBV6-1; no clear D gene. The CDR3 totals 13 residues. The V gene's germline CDR1 is MNHNS and CDR2 SASEGT. V lost 5 bases and J lost 6, with 10 bases in between. CDR3 DNA: TGTGCCAGCAGTCCCCCGTACGCCGGGGAGCTGTTTTTT. Amino acids: CASSPPYAGELFF.

Ten or more counts support this clonotype. CDR3 bases: TGCAGCGTTTCGGAGTTCAGCGGGGAGCTGTTTTTT. Residues: CSVSEFSGELFF. The chain has TRBV29-1 and TRBJ2-2; D unclear. Germline V gene data show CDR1 as SQVTM and CDR2 as ANQGSEA. The CDR3 covers 12 residues. Trimming left V 5 bases short and J 7 bases short, with 11 bases between.

With respect to this clonotype: A much more abundant neighbour one base away suggests this may be a read error. V and J are TRBV6-2 or TRBV6-3 and TRBJ1-1; possible D gene TRBD1, 6 bases. The CDR3 is 13 amino acids. V was trimmed by 2 bases and J by 3 bases, leaving 7 bases between them. CDR1 MNHEY and CDR2 SVGEGT come from the germline V gene. CDR3 amino acids: CASSYPGDTEAFF. The CDR3 coding sequence is TGTGCCAGCAGTTACCCAGGGGACACTGAAGCTTTCTTT.

The rearrangement links TRBV16 to TRBJ1-1; D ambiguous. The V end lost 5 bases, the J end lost 4 bases, and 11 bases lay between the germline ends. Germline-derived CDR1 and CDR2 are KGHSY and FQNENV. CDR3 size: 13 residues. The CDR3 DNA sequence: TGTGCCAGCAGCGCATCCAATGGCACTGAAGCTTTCTTT. Protein product: CASSASNGTEAFF.

This chain links TRBV6-5 with TRBJ2-7; D gene unclear. Trimming removed 0 bases at V and 9 bases at J, with 3 bases between. Germline lookup yields CDR1 MNHEY and CDR2 SVGAGI. This CDR3 is built from 10 residues. In DNA, the CDR3 is TGTGCCAGCAGTTACTCGGGGCAGTACTTC. Its protein is CASSYSGQYF.

This clonotype was detected many times. A junction end diverges from the germline sequence, so it may reflect a read error. The CDR3 region has the DNA TGTGCCAGCAGCTCCGGACAAGCGGAGAACTTC. Protein sequence: CASSSGQAENF. This rearrangement joins TRBV5-5 to TRBJ2-7; possibly TRBD1 or TRBD2 for D (5 bases each). This CDR3 comprises 11 residues. Per the germline V gene, CDR1 is SGHKS and CDR2 is YYEKEE (reference sequence).

The genes are TRBV29-1 and TRBJ1-2; D uncertain. V was shortened by 8 bases and J by 0 bases, with 13 bases between the two germline ends. Looked up from germline, CDR1 is SQVTM and CDR2 is ANQGSEA. CDR3 length equals 13 residues. The CDR3 region has the DNA TGCAGCTTGGTTTCCGGAGCTAACTATGGCTACACCTTC. Protein sequence: CSLVSGANYGYTF.

In this sample, this clonotype turned up a few times. The rearrangement uses TRBV3-1 and TRBJ1-6; D possibly corresponds to TRBD1 (5 bases). V was shortened by 1 base and J by 0 bases, with 10 bases between the two germline ends. This CDR3 contains 17 residues. From germline, CDR1 is LGHDT and CDR2 YNNKEL (reference sequence). CDR3 protein: CASSQAGGGSYNSPLHF. The CDR3 DNA sequence: TGTGCCAGCAGCCAAGCCGGGGGTGGCTCCTATAATTCACCCCTCCACTTT. The full variable domain, rest sourced from reference TRBV3-1 and TRBJ1-6, is DTAVSQTPKYLVTQMGNDKSIKCEQNLGHDTMYWYKQDSKKFLKIMFSYNNKELIINETVPNRFSPKSPDKAHLNLHINSLELGDSAVYFCASSQAGGGSYNSPLHFGNGTRLTVT.

This chain joins TRBV24-1 and TRBJ1-5, with 7 bases identical to TRBD1. The CDR3 spans 14 residues. V shed 3 bases, J shed 7 bases, and the junction held 5 bases outside the gene matches. Germline loops: CDR1 KGHDR, CDR2 SFDVKD. CDR3 sequence: CATSDDQGGQPQHF. The DNA for the CDR3 is TGTGCCACCAGTGATGACCAGGGGGGGCAGCCCCAGCATTTT.

In its sample, this clonotype was seen a few times. The chain uses TRBV7-2 and TRBJ2-7, with D perhaps matching TRBD2 (6 bases). The CDR3 covers 16 residues. Germline CDR1 reads SGHTA; CDR2 reads FQGNSA. The V gene lost 5 bases and the J gene lost 3 bases, with 20 bases spanning the gap. The CDR3 is CASSQGDLAFDYEQYF. In DNA, the CDR3 is TGTGCCAGCAGCCAAGGGGATCTAGCGTTTGACTACGAGCAGTACTTC.

This clonotype was seen ten or more times. The chain has TRBV12-3 or TRBV12-4 and TRBJ1-6; D is perhaps TRBD1 (5 bases). Trimming left V 6 bases short and J 9 bases short, with 18 bases between. The CDR3 totals 15 residues. CDR3 nucleotide sequence: TGTGCCAGCAGCCCTAGACAGTACCTAGGTTCACCCCTCCACTTT. Its translation is CASSPRQYLGSPLHF.

The rearrangement links TRBV7-6 to TRBJ1-2; 8 bases are a match to TRBD1. The CDR3 is 16 amino acids. Unmatched junction bases numbered 12, after V lost 2 bases and J lost 7 bases. Germline V gene lookup returns CDR1 SGHVS and CDR2 FNYEAQ. This CDR3 is CASSLRSDRAASGYTF. In DNA form, the CDR3 reads TGTGCCAGCAGCTTAAGGTCGGACAGGGCAGCTAGTGGCTACACCTTC.

Ten or more counts support this clonotype. The CDR3: CASSLEGTGNTIYF. The CDR3 nucleotides are TGCGCCAGCAGCTTGGAGGGAACTGGAAACACCATATATTTT. The chain employs TRBV5-1 and TRBJ1-3; D not certain. CDR1 is SGHRS and CDR2 is YFSETQ in the germline V gene. The CDR3 is 14 residues long. V was trimmed by 0 bases and J by 2 bases, leaving 6 bases between them.

The chain joins TRBV2 to TRBJ2-2; TRBD2 might be the D (5 bases). CDR3 length equals 15 residues. Between the trimmed V and J ends, which lost 9 bases and 5 bases, there was a span of 19 bases. Germline-derived CDR1 and CDR2 are SNHLY and FYNNEI. The CDR3 sequence is CASSQADELTGELFF. The CDR3 nucleotides are TGTGCCAGTTCACAAGCGGATGAGTTGACCGGGGAGCTGTTTTTT.

In the case of this clonotype: A much larger clone sits a single nucleotide away, making a read error possible. This chain links TRBV5-1 with TRBJ1-2, with a tentative D call TRBD1 (5 bases). Deletions cut 4 bases from V and 4 bases from J, with 20 bases between. This CDR3 spans 16 amino acids. CDR1 is SGHRS and CDR2 is YFSETQ in the germline V gene. The CDR3 DNA follows: TGCGCCAGCAGCGGAGGGGCCGGGGAGCATTTCTATGGCTACACCTTC. This sequence encodes CASSGGAGEHFYGYTF.